Sequencing of this T cell receptor (beta chain) was carried out in a study of control samples from healthy donors and cancer patients. Assay: immunoSEQ multiplex PCR; the TCRdb copy retains only in-frame clones and omits some. The table has 76,000 or so clones, under 90% seen once. CDR1 is MDHEN, CDR2 SYDVKM, per germline. V lost 7 bases, J lost 0 bases, and 10 bases lay in between. The length of the CDR3 is 14 residues. This TCR came from a woman in her fifties or sixties with colorectal cancer. The V gene is TRBV28, the J gene TRBJ1-3; D possibly corresponds to TRBD1 (6 bases). Sequencing was performed on PBMCs. CDR3 residues: CASKGGSSGNTIYF. CDR3 nucleotide sequence: TGTGCCAGCAAAGGGGGTAGCTCTGGAAACACCATATATTTT.